The next 10 T cell receptor beta chains were all read from a single sample in a study of shared clonotypes between healthy human individuals. Terminally differentiated effector memory CD45RA+ cells were left out of the naive CD8 fraction, which was CD45RO-negative and positively selected for CCR7. Sequencing used immunoSEQ multiplex PCR; TCRdb keeps in-frame clones, though not all of them. Of about 2 million clones listed, less than 95% are singletons. The specimen was naive CD8+ T cells sorted from blood. The source of these receptors is a man aged 18 to 29 in good health.

The chain links TRBV7-2 to TRBJ1-1; D is undetermined. Trimming took 1 base from V and 0 from J, leaving 9 bases between them. Per the germline V gene, CDR1 is SGHTA and CDR2 is FQGNSA. CDR3 length: 15 residues. The CDR3 reads CASSLEAFMNTEAFF. As DNA, the CDR3 is TGTGCCAGCAGCTTAGAAGCGTTCATGAACACTGAAGCTTTCTTT.

The V gene is TRBV30, the J gene TRBJ2-7; 7 bases are a match to TRBD1. Germline V CDR1 and CDR2: GTSNPN, SVGIG (reference sequence). This CDR3 is 13 amino acids long. V dropped 2 bases and J dropped 7; count of bases not matched to a gene: 8. The CDR3 DNA reads TGTGCCTGGAGTAGACAGGGTTGGAGTGAGCAGTACTTC. Its protein is CAWSRQGWSEQYF.

This chain joins TRBV5-6 and TRBJ1-6; no clear D. Trimming took off 4 bases at V and 0 bases at J, with 17 bases between the two ends. The CDR3 is 18 amino acids. The germline gives CDR1 SGHDT, CDR2 YYEEEE. CDR3 sequence: CASSPGQAGSSYNSPLHF. The CDR3 bases are TGTGCCAGCAGCCCCGGGCAGGCCGGGAGCTCCTATAATTCACCCCTCCACTTT.

The rearrangement links TRBV14 to TRBJ2-7; a weak D match, TRBD2 (5 bases). V was trimmed by 1 base and J by 3 bases, leaving 10 bases between them. The CDR3 length is 14 residues. Germline CDR1 SGHDN, CDR2 FVKESK. The chain's CDR3 is CASSQGGGNYEQYF. Written as DNA, the CDR3 is TGTGCCAGCAGCCAAGGTGGAGGTAACTACGAGCAGTACTTC.

This rearrangement joins TRBV9 to TRBJ1-2; the match to TRBD1 covers 7 bases. Looked up from germline, CDR1 is SGDLS and CDR2 is YYNGEE. The CDR3 length is 15 residues. V lost 3 bases, J lost 0 bases, and 5 bases stayed unmatched. CDR3 sequence reads: CASSEDRAANYGYTF. As DNA, the CDR3 is TGTGCCAGCAGCGAAGACAGGGCCGCTAACTATGGCTACACCTTC. Together with reference TRBV9 and TRBJ1-2, the CDR3 gives the full variable domain: DSGVTQTPKHLITATGQRVTLRCSPRSGDLSVYWYQQSLDQGLQFLIQYYNGEERAKGNILERFSAQQFPDLHSELNLSSLELGDSALYFCASSEDRAANYGYTFGSGTRLTVV.

This clone has a single count. The V call is TRBV10-3, the J call TRBJ2-7; 7 bases are a match to TRBD2. This CDR3 has 15 amino acids. J lost 3 bases, V lost 6 bases, and 11 bases had no gene match. Germline V gene data show CDR1 as ENHRY and CDR2 as SYGVKD. CDR3 sequence reads: CAIRGGEGAHYEQYF. In nucleotides, the CDR3 is TGTGCCATCAGGGGCGGGGAGGGAGCCCACTACGAGCAGTACTTC.

The gene calls are TRBV19 and TRBJ1-5; D gene unclear. The ends were cut back, 3 bases at V and 7 bases at J, with 13 bases in the middle. Germline V lookup: CDR1 LNHDA, CDR2 SQIVND (reference sequence). The CDR3 has 14 residues. CDR3 nucleotides: TGTGCCAGTAGTATCGGAGGGTTGGAACAGCCCCAGCATTTT. This gives the protein CASSIGGLEQPQHF. The full variable domain, rest sourced from reference TRBV19 and TRBJ1-5, is DGGITQSPKYLFRKEGQNVTLSCEQNLNHDAMYWYRQDPGQGLRLIYYSQIVNDFQKGDIAEGYSVSREKKESFPLTVTSAQKNPTAFYLCASSIGGLEQPQHFGDGTRLSIL.

In DNA form, the CDR3 reads TGTGCCAGCAGCCCGTTGGGGACCTACGAGCAGTACTTC. Translation gives CASSPLGTYEQYF. The chain combines TRBV14 with TRBJ2-7; no firm D call. Trimming stripped 4 bases from V and 2 bases from J, with 9 bases between. CDR1 is SGHDN and CDR2 is FVKESK in the germline V gene. This CDR3 is built from 13 residues.

The chain has TRBV7-8 and TRBJ2-1, with 14 positions matching TRBD2. V lost 5 bases, J lost 0 bases, and 3 bases stayed unmatched. The germline V gene encodes CDR1 SGHVS and CDR2 FQNEAQ. This CDR3 has 17 amino acids. The CDR3 region has the DNA TGTGCCAGCAGCCAAGGACTAGCGGGAGGCTCCTACAATGAGCAGTTCTTC. It yields the protein CASSQGLAGGSYNEQFF.

The V gene is TRBV4-1, the J gene TRBJ2-7; D is uncertain. Germline V gives CDR1 MGHRA, CDR2 YSYEKL. The CDR3 has 13 amino acids. The V gene lost 4 bases and the J gene lost 2 bases, with 9 bases spanning the gap. In DNA, the CDR3 is TGCGCCAGCAGCCTAGAAAATCCCTACGAGCAGTACTTC. Translation gives CASSLENPYEQYF.